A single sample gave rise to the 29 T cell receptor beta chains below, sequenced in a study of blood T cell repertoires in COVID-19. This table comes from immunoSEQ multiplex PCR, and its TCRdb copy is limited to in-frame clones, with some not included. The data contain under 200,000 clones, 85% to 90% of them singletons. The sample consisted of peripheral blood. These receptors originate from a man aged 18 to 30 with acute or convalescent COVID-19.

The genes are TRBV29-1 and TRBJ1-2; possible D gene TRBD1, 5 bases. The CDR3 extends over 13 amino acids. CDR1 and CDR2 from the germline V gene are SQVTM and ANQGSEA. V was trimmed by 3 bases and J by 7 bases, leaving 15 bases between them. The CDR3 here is CSVEGQLGGGYTF. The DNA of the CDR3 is TGCAGCGTTGAGGGGCAGCTCGGCGGTGGCTACACCTTC. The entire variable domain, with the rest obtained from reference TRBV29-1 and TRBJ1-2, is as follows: SAVISQKPSRDICQRGTSLTIQCQVDSQVTMMFWYRQQPGQSLTLIATANQGSEATYESGFVIDKFPISRPNLTFSTLTVSNMSPEDSSIYLCSVEGQLGGGYTFGSGTRLTVV.

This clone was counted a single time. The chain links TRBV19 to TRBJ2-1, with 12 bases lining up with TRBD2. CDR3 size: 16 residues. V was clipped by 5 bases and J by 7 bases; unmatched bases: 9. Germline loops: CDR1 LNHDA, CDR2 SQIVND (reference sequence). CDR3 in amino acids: CASSYPGLAGRNEQFF. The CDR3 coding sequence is TGTGCCAGTAGTTACCCGGGACTAGCGGGTAGGAATGAGCAGTTCTTC.

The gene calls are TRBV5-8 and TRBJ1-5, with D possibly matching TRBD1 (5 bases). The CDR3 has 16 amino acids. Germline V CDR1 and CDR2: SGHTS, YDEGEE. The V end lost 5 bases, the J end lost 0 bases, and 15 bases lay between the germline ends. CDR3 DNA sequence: TGTGCCAGCAGTTCCGGGACTCCCAATAGCAATCAGCCCCAGCATTTT. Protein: CASSSGTPNSNQPQHF.

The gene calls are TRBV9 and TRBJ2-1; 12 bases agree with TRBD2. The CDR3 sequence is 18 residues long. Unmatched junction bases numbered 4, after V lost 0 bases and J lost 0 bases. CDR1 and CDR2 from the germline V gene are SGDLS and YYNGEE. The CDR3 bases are TGTGCCAGCAGCGTAGACCTAGCGGGGGGGAGCTCCTACAATGAGCAGTTCTTC. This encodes CASSVDLAGGSSYNEQFF.

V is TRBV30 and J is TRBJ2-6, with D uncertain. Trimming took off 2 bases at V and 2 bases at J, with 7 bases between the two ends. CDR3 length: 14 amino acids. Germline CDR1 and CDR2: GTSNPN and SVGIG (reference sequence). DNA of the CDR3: TGTGCCTGGAGTCCCAGTCCTGGGGCCAACGTCCTGACTTTC. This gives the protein CAWSPSPGANVLTF.

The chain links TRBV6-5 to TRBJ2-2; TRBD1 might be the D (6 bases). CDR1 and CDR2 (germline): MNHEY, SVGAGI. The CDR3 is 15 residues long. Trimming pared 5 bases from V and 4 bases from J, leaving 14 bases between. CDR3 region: CASSLQGGSTGELFF. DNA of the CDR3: TGTGCCAGCAGTCTACAGGGTGGAAGCACCGGGGAGCTGTTTTTT.

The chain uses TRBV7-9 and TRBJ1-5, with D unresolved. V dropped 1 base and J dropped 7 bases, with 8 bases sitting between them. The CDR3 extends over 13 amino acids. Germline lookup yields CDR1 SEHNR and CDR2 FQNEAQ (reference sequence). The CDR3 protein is CASSLVGGQPQHF. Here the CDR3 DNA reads TGTGCCAGCAGCTTAGTTGGTGGCCAGCCCCAGCATTTT. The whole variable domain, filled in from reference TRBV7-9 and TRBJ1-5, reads DTGVSQNPRHKITKRGQNVTFRCDPISEHNRLYWYRQTLGQGPEFLTYFQNEAQLEKSRLLSDRFSAERPKGSFSTLEIQRTEQGDSAMYLCASSLVGGQPQHFGDGTRLSIL.

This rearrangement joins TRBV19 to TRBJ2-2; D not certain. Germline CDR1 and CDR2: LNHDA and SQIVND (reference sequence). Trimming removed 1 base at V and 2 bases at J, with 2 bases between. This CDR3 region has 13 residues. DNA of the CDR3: TGTGCCAGTAGTATAGCTAACACCGGGGAGCTGTTTTTT. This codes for CASSIANTGELFF.

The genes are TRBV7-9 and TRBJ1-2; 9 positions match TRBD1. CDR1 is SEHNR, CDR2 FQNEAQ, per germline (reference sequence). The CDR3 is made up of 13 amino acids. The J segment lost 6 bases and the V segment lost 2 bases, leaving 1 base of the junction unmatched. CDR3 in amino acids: CASSLTGGNGYTF. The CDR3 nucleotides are TGTGCCAGCAGCTTAACAGGGGGCAATGGCTACACCTTC.

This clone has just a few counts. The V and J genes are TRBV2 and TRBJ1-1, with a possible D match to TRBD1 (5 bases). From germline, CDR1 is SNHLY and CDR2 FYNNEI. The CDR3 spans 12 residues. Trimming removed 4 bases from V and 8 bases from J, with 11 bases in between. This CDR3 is CASSVGAEEAFF. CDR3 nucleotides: TGTGCCAGCAGTGTTGGGGCAGAAGAAGCTTTCTTT.

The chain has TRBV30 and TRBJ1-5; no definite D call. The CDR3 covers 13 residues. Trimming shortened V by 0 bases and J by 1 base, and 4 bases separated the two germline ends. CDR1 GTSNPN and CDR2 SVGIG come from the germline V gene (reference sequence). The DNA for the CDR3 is TGTGCCTGGAGTGTACGGAGCAATCAGCCCCAGCATTTT. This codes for CAWSVRSNQPQHF.

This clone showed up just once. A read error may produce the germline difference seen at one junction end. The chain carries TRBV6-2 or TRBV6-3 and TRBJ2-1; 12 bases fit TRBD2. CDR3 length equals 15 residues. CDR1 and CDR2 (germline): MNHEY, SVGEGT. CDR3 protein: CTSSSRTSGVNEQFF. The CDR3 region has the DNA TGTACCAGCAGTTCTCGGACTAGCGGGGTTAATGAGCAGTTCTTC.

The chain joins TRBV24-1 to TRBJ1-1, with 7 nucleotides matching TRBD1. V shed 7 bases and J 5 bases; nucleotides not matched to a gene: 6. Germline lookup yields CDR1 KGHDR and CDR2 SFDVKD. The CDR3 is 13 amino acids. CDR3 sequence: CATSDRVGTEAFF. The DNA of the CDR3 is TGTGCCACCAGCGACAGGGTCGGGACTGAAGCTTTCTTT.

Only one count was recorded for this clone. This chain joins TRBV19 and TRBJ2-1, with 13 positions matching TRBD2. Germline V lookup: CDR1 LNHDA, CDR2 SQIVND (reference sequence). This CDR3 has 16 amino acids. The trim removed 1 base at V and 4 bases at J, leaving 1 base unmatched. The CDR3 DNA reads TGTGCCAGTAGTATAGCGACTAGCGGGGGGTACAATGAGCAGTTCTTC. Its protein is CASSIATSGGYNEQFF.

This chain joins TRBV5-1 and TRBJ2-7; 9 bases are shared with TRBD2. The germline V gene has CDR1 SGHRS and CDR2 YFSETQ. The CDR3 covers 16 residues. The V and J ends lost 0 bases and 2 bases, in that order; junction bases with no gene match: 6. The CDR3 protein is CASSLAAAGGAYEQYF. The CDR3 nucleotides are TGCGCCAGCAGCTTGGCCGCGGCGGGGGGGGCCTACGAGCAGTACTTC. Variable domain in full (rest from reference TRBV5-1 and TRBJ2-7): KAGVTQTPRYLIKTRGQQVTLSCSPISGHRSVSWYQQTPGQGLQFLFEYFSETQRNKGNFPGRFSGRQFSNSRSEMNVSTLELGDSALYLCASSLAAAGGAYEQYFGPGTRLTVT.

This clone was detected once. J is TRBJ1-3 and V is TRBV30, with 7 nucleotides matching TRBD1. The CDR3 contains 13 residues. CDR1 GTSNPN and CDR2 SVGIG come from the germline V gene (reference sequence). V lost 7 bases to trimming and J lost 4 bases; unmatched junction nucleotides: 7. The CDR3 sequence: CAYNRGLGNTIYF. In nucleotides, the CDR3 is TGTGCCTACAACAGGGGATTAGGAAACACCATATATTTT.

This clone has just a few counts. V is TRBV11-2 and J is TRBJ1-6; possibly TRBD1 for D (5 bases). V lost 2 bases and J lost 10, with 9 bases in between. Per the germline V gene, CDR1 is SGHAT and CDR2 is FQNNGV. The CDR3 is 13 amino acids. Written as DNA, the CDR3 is TGTGCCAGCAGCTTACCTGGGGCCTCACCCCTCCACTTT. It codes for CASSLPGASPLHF.

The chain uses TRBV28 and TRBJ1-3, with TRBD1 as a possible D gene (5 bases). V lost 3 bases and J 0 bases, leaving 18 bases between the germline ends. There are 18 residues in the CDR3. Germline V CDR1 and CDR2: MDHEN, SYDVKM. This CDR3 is CASSLMWTPPSSGNTIYF. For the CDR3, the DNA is TGTGCCAGCAGTTTGATGTGGACACCTCCGAGCTCTGGAAACACCATATATTTT. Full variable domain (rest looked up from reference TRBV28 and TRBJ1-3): DVKVTQSSRYLVKRTGEKVFLECVQDMDHENMFWYRQDPGLGLRLIYFSYDVKMKEKGDIPEGYSVSREKKERFSLILESASTNQTSMYLCASSLMWTPPSSGNTIYFGEGSWLTVV.

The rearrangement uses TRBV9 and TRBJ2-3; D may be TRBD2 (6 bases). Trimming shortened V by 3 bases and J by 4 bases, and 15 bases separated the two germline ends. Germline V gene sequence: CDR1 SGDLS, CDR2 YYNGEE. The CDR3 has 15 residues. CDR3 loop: CASSDLAVEADTQYF. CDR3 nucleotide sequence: TGTGCCAGCAGCGACTTAGCGGTAGAGGCAGATACGCAGTATTTT.

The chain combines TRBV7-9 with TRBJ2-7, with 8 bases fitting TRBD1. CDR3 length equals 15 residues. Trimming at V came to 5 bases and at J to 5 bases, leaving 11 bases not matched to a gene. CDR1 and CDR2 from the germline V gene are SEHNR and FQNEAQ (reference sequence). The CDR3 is CASSARTGILDEQYF. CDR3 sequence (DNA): TGTGCCAGCAGCGCCCGGACAGGGATTTTAGACGAGCAGTACTTC.

CDR3 nucleotides: TGTGCCAGCAGCAAATCAGGGACTAGCTTATATGGCTACACCTTC. This sequence encodes CASSKSGTSLYGYTF. V is TRBV7-9 and J is TRBJ1-2; TRBD1 might be the D (5 bases). Germline CDR1 reads SEHNR; CDR2 reads FQNEAQ (reference sequence). The CDR3 covers 15 residues. Trimming removed 5 bases at V and 5 bases at J, with 18 bases between.

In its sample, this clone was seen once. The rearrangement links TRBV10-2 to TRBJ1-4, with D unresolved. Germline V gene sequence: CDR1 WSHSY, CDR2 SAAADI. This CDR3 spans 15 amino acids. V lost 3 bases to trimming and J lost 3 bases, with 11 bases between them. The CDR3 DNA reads TGCGCCAGCAGTGAAAGAGGGCCGTCTAATGAAAAACTGTTTTTT. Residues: CASSERGPSNEKLFF.

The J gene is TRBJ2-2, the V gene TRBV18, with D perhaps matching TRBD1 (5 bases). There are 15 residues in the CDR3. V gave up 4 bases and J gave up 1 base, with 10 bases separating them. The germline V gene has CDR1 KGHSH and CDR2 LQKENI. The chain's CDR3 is CASSQDRKNTGELFF. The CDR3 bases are TGTGCCAGCTCACAAGACAGAAAGAACACCGGGGAGCTGTTTTTT.

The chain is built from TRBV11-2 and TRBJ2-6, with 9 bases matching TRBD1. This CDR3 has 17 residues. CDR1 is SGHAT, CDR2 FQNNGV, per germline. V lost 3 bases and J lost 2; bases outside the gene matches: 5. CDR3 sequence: CASSFGQGITGANVLTF. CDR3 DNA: TGTGCCAGCAGCTTCGGACAGGGGATCACTGGGGCCAACGTCCTGACTTTC. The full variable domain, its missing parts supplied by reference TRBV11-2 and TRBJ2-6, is EAGVAQSPRYKIIEKRQSVAFWCNPISGHATLYWYQQILGQGPKLLIQFQNNGVVDDSQLPKDRFSAERLKGVDSTLKIQPAKLEDSAVYLCASSFGQGITGANVLTFGAGSRLTVL.

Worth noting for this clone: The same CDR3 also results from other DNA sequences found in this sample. CDR3 protein: CASSRDYGYTF. CDR3 DNA sequence: TGTGCCAGCAGCCGGGACTATGGCTACACCTTC. This sequence joins TRBV5-6 and TRBJ1-2; unclear D gene. The V gene's germline CDR1 is SGHDT and CDR2 YYEEEE. This CDR3 contains 11 residues. Between the trimmed V and J ends, which lost 4 bases and 3 bases, there was a span of 4 bases.

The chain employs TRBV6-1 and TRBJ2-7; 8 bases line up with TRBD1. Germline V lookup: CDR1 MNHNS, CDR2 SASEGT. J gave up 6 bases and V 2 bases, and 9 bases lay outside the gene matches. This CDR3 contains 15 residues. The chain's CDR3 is CASSEKSGGGFEQYV. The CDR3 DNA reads TGTGCCAGCAGTGAAAAGTCAGGGGGCGGCTTCGAGCAGTACGTC.

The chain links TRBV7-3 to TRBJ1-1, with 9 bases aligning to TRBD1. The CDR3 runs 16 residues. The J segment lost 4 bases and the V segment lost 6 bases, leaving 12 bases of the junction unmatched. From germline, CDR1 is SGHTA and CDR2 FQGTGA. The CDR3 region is CASSQQGARSITEAFF. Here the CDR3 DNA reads TGTGCCAGCAGTCAACAGGGGGCTCGGAGTATCACTGAAGCTTTCTTT.

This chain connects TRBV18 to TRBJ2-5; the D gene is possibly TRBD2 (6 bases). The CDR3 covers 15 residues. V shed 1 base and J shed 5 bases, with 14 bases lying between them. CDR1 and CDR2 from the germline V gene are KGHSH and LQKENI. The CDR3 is CASSPRGGVGETQYF. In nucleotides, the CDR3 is TGTGCCAGCTCACCACGGGGCGGGGTCGGCGAGACCCAGTACTTC.

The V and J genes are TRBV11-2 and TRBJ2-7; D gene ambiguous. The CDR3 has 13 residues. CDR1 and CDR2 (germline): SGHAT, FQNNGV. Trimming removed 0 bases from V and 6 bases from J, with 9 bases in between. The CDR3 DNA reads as TGTGCCAGCAGCTTAGAAGAGGTCTTCGAGCAGTACTTC. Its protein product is CASSLEEVFEQYF.